This record concerns one T cell receptor beta chain sequence. This entry is derived from a study of blood T cell repertoires in COVID-19. Across the study: Researchers got acute and convalescent COVID-19 samples from the United States, Italy and Spain. The analysed material was cDNA or gDNA that came from T cells, B-cell-depleted T cells, or PBMCs.

Per the study methods: Amplification of reference gene primers provided the estimated nucleated cell counts. Clones were read by immunoSEQ multiplex PCR, and TCRdb kept only the in-frame ones, dropping some. V and J calls and clone size are given by that table; D and trimming were obtained from the DNA. The table lists around 280,000 clones, approximately 86% of them singletons. Germline V gene data show CDR1 as SNHLY and CDR2 as FYNNEI. The CDR3 loop spans 12 amino acids. V shed 6 bases and J 7 bases; nucleotides not matched to a gene: 2. This receptor was identified in a woman in her forties or fifties with active or convalescent COVID-19. The chain uses TRBV2 and TRBJ1-5; TRBD1 aligns across 8 bases. The sample consisted of peripheral blood. The CDR3 DNA reads as TGTGCCAGCAGAGACAGGGGACAGCCCCAGCATTTT. It translates to CASRDRGQPQHF. Combining the CDR3 with reference TRBV2 and TRBJ1-5 gives the whole variable domain EPEVTQTPSHQVTQMGQEVILRCVPISNHLYFYWYRQILGQKVEFLVSFYNNEISEKSEIFDDQFSVERPDGSNFTLKIRSTKLEDSAMYFCASRDRGQPQHFGDGTRLSIL.